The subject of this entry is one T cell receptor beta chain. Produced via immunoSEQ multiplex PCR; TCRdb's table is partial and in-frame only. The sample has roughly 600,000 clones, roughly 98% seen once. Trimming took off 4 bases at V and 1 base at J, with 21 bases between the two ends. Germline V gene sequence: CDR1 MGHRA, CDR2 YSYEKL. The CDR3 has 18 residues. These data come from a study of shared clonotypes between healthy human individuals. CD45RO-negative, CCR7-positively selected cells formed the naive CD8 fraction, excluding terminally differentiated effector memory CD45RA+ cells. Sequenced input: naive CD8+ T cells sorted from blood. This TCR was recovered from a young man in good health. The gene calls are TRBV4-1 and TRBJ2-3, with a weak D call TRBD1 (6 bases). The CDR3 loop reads CASSRQETGYPGTDTQYF. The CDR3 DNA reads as TGCGCCAGCAGCCGACAAGAGACAGGCTACCCTGGCACAGATACGCAGTATTTT.